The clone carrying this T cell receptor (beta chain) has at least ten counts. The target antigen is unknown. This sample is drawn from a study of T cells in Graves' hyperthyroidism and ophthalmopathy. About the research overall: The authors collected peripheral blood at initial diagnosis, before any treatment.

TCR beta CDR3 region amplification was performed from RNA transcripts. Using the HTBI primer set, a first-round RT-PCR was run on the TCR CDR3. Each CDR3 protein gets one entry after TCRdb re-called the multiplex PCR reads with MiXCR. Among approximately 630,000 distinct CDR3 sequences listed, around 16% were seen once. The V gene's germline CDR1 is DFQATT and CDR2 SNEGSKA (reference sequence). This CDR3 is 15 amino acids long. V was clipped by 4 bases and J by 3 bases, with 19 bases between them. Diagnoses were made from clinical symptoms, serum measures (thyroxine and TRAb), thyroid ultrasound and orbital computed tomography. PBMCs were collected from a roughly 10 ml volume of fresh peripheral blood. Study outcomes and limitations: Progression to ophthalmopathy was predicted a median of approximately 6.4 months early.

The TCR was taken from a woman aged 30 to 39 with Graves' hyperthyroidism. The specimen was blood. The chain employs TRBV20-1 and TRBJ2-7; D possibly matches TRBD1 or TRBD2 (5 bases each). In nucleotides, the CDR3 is TGCAGTGCTAAAGGGACGGAAATTGTTCACTACGAGCAGTACTTC. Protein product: CSAKGTEIVHYEQYF.